The rows below give T cell receptor beta chains drawn from one sample of a study of T cell repertoires in cytomegalovirus infection. Their target antigens are unknown. In TCRdb, the reads were re-called with MiXCR into one record per CDR3 protein. Here the sample spans about 830,000 distinct CDR3 sequences, 30% to 35% being singletons. The sample in question was cultured CD8+ T cells from PBMCs, obtained from culture after CMV antigen stimulation. The receptors were sampled from a human donor in good health (CMV status not recorded). Some clones in this sample may be carry-over from other donors' samples. Both conserved end residues are part of each CDR3. The D gene is left open where the match is weak. The size entry is marked missing in some rows and otherwise reads once, few, many or a size class.

clone size | J gene | V gene | D gene | CDR3 DNA | CDR3 protein
many | TRBJ1-6 | TRBV27 | - | TGTGCCAGCAGCCGGACTGCCAGAAATAATTCACCCCTCCACTTT | CASSRTARNNSPLHF
- | TRBJ2-1 | TRBV7-2 | TRBD2 | TGTGCCACGAAGGGCGGGGGTGGGTTCAATGAGCAGTTCTTC | CATKGGGGFNEQFF
- | TRBJ2-3 | TRBV6-1 | - | TGTGCCAGCAGTGAATTAGGGGCTATAGATACGCAGTATTTT | CASSELGAIDTQYF
- | TRBJ1-5 | TRBV27 | - | TGTGCCAGCAGTTTAAGGGTCTCTACTAATCAGCCCCAGCATTTT | CASSLRVSTNQPQHF
- | TRBJ1-5 | TRBV6-4 | - | TGTGCCAGCAGTCTTTCAGGGGACGGCAATCAGCCCCAGCATTTT | CASSLSGDGNQPQHF
- | TRBJ2-3 | TRBV9 | - | TGTGCCAGCAGCGACACTTCCCGAGGGTTGGCAGATACGCAGTATTTT | CASSDTSRGLADTQYF
few | TRBJ1-5 | TRBV6-6 | - | TGTGCCAGCAGTTACATCCGGGGAGCGCAGCCCCAGCATTTT | CASSYIRGAQPQHF
- | TRBJ2-2 | TRBV7-4 | - | TGTGCCAGCAGCCTGGGACTGCTCGGGGAGCTGTTTTTT | CASSLGLLGELFF
- | TRBJ1-1 | TRBV11-2 | - | TGTGCCAGCAGCTCCCGGGACGGGCGCTGGTCCGTCGGGGAGTGGGCTGAAGCTTTCTTT | CASSSRDGRWSVGEWAEAFF
- | TRBJ2-7 | TRBV5-6 | - | TGTGCCAGCAGCTTGGTGGGGTTCTCCTACGAGCAGTACTTC | CASSLVGFSYEQYF
few | TRBJ1-2 | TRBV7-9 | TRBD1 | TGTGCAGGGGACAGCTCCTTTAACTATGGCTACACCTTC | CAGDSSFNYGYTF
- | TRBJ1-1 | TRBV9 | TRBD1 | TGTGCCAGCGCCGGGACAGCAAACACTGAAGCTTTCTTT | CASAGTANTEAFF
few | TRBJ2-3 | TRBV27 | TRBD2 | TGTGCCAGTCTGGGGGGGGGGACTCGGAGAGATACGCAGTATTTT | CASLGGGTRRDTQYF
- | TRBJ1-1 | TRBV12-3/TRBV12-4 | - | TGTGCCAGCAGTTCCTCCAGCCCCGGGACTTCGAACACTGAAGCTTTCTTT | CASSSSSPGTSNTEAFF
- | TRBJ2-3 | TRBV20-1 | - | TGCAGTGCTAGGGACCCTGAGACAGGGAGGGTAGATACGCAGTATTTT | CSARDPETGRVDTQYF
- | TRBJ2-5 | TRBV6-2/TRBV6-3 | - | TGTGCCACCATGGACAGCCGGGAGACCCAGTACTTC | CATMDSRETQYF
few | TRBJ1-2 | TRBV20-1 | TRBD1 | TGCAGTGCTAGAGATCTGCGACAGGGTAATGGCTACACCTTC | CSARDLRQGNGYTF
few | TRBJ1-1 | TRBV9 | - | TGTGCCAGCAGCTCCCAGGCCCTTCCCACTGAAGCTTTCTTT | CASSSQALPTEAFF
few | TRBJ1-1 | TRBV27 | - | TGTGCCAGCAGTTTGAGTACAGTCTTGAACACTGAAGCTTTCTTT | CASSLSTVLNTEAFF
- | TRBJ1-6 | TRBV7-9 | - | TGTGCCAGCAGCTTAGACGGGGCCGGGAATTCACCCCTCCACTTT | CASSLDGAGNSPLHF
few | TRBJ1-1 | TRBV7-9 | TRBD1 | TGTGCCAGCAGCTTAGCGGTCACAGGGGGCGGTGAAGCTTTCTTT | CASSLAVTGGGEAFF
- | TRBJ2-1 | TRBV13 | - | TGTGCCAGCAGCCCCACGAGCCGTGGGGGGGCCACCTACAATGAGCAGTTCTTC | CASSPTSRGGATYNEQFF